This TCR beta chain was sequenced for a study of cytomegalovirus exposure and HLA in healthy donors. Study information: The same platform was used for the roughly 130 validation repertoires and the approximately 670 first-cohort repertoires, a later analysis reported. Study conclusions and caveats: According to a subsequent analysis, TCR clusters identified in the first cohort showed a tendency to co-occur across the 100 to 150 validation repertoires.

The repertoire was sequenced with immunoSEQ multiplex PCR; TCRdb's copy has only in-frame clones and lacks some. The table has 100,000 to 130,000 clones, approximately 96% seen once. Remarks on this clone: Its specificity is unknown.

The CDR3 has 15 residues. Per the germline V gene, CDR1 is SGHAT and CDR2 is FQNNGV. J was trimmed by 7 bases and V by 5 bases; bases with no gene match: 5. The clonotype was recovered from a woman between 18 and 29 years old in good health and CMV-seronegative. The rearrangement joins TRBV11-2 to TRBJ1-6; 10 nucleotides agree with TRBD1. Source material: PBMCs. The DNA for the CDR3 is TGTGCCAGCAGCACTCCGGGACAGGGGAATTCACCCCTCCACTTT. It is translated as CASSTPGQGNSPLHF. The variable domain in full, completed from reference TRBV11-2 and TRBJ1-6, reads EAGVAQSPRYKIIEKRQSVAFWCNPISGHATLYWYQQILGQGPKLLIQFQNNGVVDDSQLPKDRFSAERLKGVDSTLKIQPAKLEDSAVYLCASSTPGQGNSPLHFGNGTRLTVT.